The clone carrying this T cell receptor (beta chain) has ten or more counts. Its antigen is not identified. The data were obtained in a study of CD8 T cells in ankylosing spondylitis. TCRdb re-called the 5' RACE reads through MiXCR, storing one row per CDR3 protein. The sample records some 840,000 distinct CDR3 sequences, roughly 12% being singletons. Study results and limitations: The authors reported significant enrichment of disease-linked clones in matched ankylosing spondylitis synovial fluid. A TCR beta motif of fewer than ten highly homologous variants appeared characteristic of ankylosing spondylitis blood. Earlier literature documents some of the motif variants in reactive arthritis synovial fluid and blood.

After removal of 1 base from V and 0 bases from J, the junction contained 9 bases not matched to a gene. Germline values: CDR1 SQVTM, CDR2 ANQGSEA. The CDR3 length is 18 residues. The origin of this receptor is a male donor with ankylosing spondylitis. The chain has TRBV29-1 and TRBJ2-3; 11 bases are a match to TRBD2. Sequencing was carried out using blood, either unsorted or a sorted T cell fraction (not recorded which). For the CDR3, the DNA is TGCAGCGTTGAAGTGGGGCGACTAGCGGGAACTAGCACAGATACGCAGTATTTT. It yields the protein CSVEVGRLAGTSTDTQYF.